This T cell receptor beta chain was captured by sequencing in a study of T-cell memory formation after mild COVID-19. About the research overall: TCR clusters were mostly confined to one donor each. Whole-study findings and limits: Some clones that responded were present in memory (sampled pre-infection), which suggests cross-reactive memory joined. For contracting clones, CD4+ ones sat mainly in CM and EM, CD8+ in EMRA.

Trimming took 3 bases from V and 6 from J, leaving 19 bases between them. The CDR3 sequence is 15 residues long. Germline CDR1 DFQATT, CDR2 SNEGSKA (reference sequence). As regards this clonotype: Its specificity is not known.

A single record per CDR3 protein comes from TCRdb applying MiXCR to the 5' RACE reads. The data show about 410,000 distinct CDR3 sequences, approximately 18% seen once. The sequenced sample was PBMCs or a T cell subset sorted from them (not recorded which). The TCR originated in a man aged 18 to 29 who had mild COVID-19 (a few samples of this study predate the infection). Cell type and time point are not known. The V call is TRBV20-1, the J call TRBJ2-3, with a tentative D call TRBD2 (5 bases). The CDR3 nucleotides are TGCAGTGCTAGGAGCGGAACCGGGATCTTGGATACGCAGTATTTT. Its protein is CSARSGTGILDTQYF.